This T cell receptor (beta chain) was sequenced in a study of response to subunit inactivated influenza vaccine. Study conclusions and caveats: The authors proposed limited new T cell recruitment per seasonal influenza vaccination.

TCRdb analysed the RT-PCR reads with MiXCR anew, one entry per CDR3 protein. The sample lists about 580,000 distinct CDR3 sequences; around 15% were seen once. This clonotype appeared a few times. What it binds is unknown. This TCR derives from a man between 45 and 60 years old who received an inactivated influenza vaccine. The sequenced sample was PBMCs from blood, obtained roughly 12 days after vaccination.

The CDR3 reads CASSRIPGQGAWGTDTQYF. In nucleotides, the CDR3 is TGCGCCAGCAGCCGGATTCCGGGACAGGGGGCTTGGGGCACAGATACGCAGTATTTT. V is TRBV4-1 and J is TRBJ2-3; 12 bases are a match to TRBD1. This CDR3 is 19 amino acids long. The germline gives CDR1 MGHRA, CDR2 YSYEKL. The V gene end was trimmed by 4 bases and the J gene end by 1 base; junction bases not matched to a gene: 12.